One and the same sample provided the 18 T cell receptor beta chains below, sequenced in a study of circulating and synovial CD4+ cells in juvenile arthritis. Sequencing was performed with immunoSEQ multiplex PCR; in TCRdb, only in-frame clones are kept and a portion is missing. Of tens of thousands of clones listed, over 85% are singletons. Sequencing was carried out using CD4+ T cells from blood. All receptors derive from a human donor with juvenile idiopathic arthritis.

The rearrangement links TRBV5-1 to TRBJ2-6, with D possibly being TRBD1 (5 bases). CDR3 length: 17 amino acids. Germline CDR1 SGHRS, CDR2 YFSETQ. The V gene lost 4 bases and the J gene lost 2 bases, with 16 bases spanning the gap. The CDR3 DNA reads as TGCGCCAGCAGCCTGGGGCAGGGCAGGGCTGGGGCCAACGTCCTGACTTTC. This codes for CASSLGQGRAGANVLTF. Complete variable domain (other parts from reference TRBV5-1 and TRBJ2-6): KAGVTQTPRYLIKTRGQQVTLSCSPISGHRSVSWYQQTPGQGLQFLFEYFSETQRNKGNFPGRFSGRQFSNSRSEMNVSTLELGDSALYLCASSLGQGRAGANVLTFGAGSRLTVL.

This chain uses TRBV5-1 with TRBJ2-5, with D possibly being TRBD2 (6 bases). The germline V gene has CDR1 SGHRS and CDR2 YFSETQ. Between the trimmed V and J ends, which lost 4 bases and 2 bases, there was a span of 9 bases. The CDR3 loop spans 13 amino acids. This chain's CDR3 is CASSRDLQETQYF. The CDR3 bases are TGCGCCAGCAGCCGGGACTTACAAGAGACCCAGTACTTC.

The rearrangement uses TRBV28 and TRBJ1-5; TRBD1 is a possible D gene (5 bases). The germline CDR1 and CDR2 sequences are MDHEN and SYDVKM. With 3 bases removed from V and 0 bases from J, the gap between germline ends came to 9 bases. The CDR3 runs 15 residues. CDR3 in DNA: TGTGCCAGCAGTTTTAGGGGAAATAGCAATCAGCCCCAGCATTTT. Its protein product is CASSFRGNSNQPQHF.

CDR3 DNA sequence: TGTGCCAGCAGCACGGGACAGGGAGGGGAGCTGTTTTTT. Protein: CASSTGQGGELFF. This chain links TRBV11-2 with TRBJ2-2, with 9 bases that match TRBD1. The V gene's germline CDR1 is SGHAT and CDR2 FQNNGV. The CDR3 is 13 amino acids. The trim removed 5 bases at V and 8 bases at J, leaving 3 bases unmatched.

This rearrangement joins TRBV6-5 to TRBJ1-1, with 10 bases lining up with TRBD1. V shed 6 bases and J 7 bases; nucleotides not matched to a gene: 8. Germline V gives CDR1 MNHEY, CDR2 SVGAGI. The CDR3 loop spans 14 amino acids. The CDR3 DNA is TGTGCCAGCAGATTCTCCGGGACAGGGGATGAAGCTTTCTTT. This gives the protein CASRFSGTGDEAFF.

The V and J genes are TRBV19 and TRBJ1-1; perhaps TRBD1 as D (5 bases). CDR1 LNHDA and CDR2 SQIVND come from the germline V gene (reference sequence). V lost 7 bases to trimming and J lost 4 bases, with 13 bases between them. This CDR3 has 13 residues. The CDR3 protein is CASTPDQGTEAFF. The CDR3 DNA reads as TGTGCCAGTACCCCTGACCAGGGCACTGAAGCTTTCTTT. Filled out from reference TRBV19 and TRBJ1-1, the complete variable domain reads DGGITQSPKYLFRKEGQNVTLSCEQNLNHDAMYWYRQDPGQGLRLIYYSQIVNDFQKGDIAEGYSVSREKKESFPLTVTSAQKNPTAFYLCASTPDQGTEAFFGQGTRLTVV.

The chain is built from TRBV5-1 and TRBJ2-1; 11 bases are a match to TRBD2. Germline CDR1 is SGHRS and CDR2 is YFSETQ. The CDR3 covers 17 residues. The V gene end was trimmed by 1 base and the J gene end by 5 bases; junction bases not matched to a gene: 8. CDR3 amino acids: CASSLSPPGLADNEQFF. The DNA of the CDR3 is TGCGCCAGCAGCTTGTCCCCACCGGGACTAGCGGACAATGAGCAGTTCTTC.

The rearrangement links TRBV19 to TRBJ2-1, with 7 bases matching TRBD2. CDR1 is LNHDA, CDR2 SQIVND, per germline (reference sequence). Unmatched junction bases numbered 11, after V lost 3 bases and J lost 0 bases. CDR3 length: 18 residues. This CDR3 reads CASSISSGSLRSYNEQFF. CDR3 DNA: TGTGCCAGTAGTATCTCTAGCGGATCCCTCCGCTCCTACAATGAGCAGTTCTTC.

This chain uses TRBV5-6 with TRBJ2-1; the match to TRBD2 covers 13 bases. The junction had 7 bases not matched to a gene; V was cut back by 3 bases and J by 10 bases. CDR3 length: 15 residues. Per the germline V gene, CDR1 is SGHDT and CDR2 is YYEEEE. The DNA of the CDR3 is TGTGCCAGCAGCTGGGGACTAGCGGGAAGTGAGGAGCAGTTCTTC. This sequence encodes CASSWGLAGSEEQFF.

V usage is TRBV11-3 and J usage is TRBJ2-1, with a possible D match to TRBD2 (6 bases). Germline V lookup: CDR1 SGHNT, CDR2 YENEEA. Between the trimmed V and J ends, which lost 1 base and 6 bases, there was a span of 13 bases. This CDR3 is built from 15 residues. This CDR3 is CASSLVSGGGNEQFF. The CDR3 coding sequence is TGTGCCAGCAGCTTAGTAAGTGGGGGAGGCAATGAGCAGTTCTTC.

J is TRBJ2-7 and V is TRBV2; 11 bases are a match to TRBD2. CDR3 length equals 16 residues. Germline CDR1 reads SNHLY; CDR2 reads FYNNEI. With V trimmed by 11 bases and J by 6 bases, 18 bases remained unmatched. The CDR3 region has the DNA TGTGCCTCAGTACTAGCGGGAGATATCCCAGTTGGCGAGCAGTACTTC. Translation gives CASVLAGDIPVGEQYF.

The CDR3: CASSLIAGCNEQFF. The CDR3 DNA follows: TGTGCCAGCAGCCTTATAGCGGGATGCAATGAGCAGTTCTTC. This chain connects TRBV27 to TRBJ2-1; 8 nucleotides match TRBD2. This CDR3 spans 14 amino acids. The trim removed 6 bases at V and 6 bases at J, leaving 7 bases unmatched. Germline V lookup: CDR1 MNHEY, CDR2 SMNVEV (reference sequence).

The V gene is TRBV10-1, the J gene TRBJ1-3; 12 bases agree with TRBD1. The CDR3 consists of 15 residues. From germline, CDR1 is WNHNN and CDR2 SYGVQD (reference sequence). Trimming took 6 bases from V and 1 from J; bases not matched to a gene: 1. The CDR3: CASRGQGASGNTIYF. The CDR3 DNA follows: TGCGCCAGCAGGGGACAGGGGGCTTCTGGAAACACCATATATTTT.

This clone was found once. The CDR3 loop is CASSAFGGGRARETQYF. DNA for the CDR3: TGTGCCAGCAGTGCCTTTGGGGGCGGGAGGGCCCGGGAGACCCAGTACTTC. This chain joins TRBV28 and TRBJ2-5, with 9 bases aligning to TRBD2. V shed 5 bases, J shed 5 bases, and the junction held 15 bases outside the gene matches. Germline CDR1 is MDHEN and CDR2 is SYDVKM. CDR3 length equals 17 residues.

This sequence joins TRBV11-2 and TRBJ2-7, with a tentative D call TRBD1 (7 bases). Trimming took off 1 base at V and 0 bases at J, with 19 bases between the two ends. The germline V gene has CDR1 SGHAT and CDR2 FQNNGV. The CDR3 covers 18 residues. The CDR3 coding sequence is TGTGCCAGCAGCTTAGCCCCGGACAGGCGGGAATTCTCCTACGAGCAGTACTTC. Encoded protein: CASSLAPDRREFSYEQYF.

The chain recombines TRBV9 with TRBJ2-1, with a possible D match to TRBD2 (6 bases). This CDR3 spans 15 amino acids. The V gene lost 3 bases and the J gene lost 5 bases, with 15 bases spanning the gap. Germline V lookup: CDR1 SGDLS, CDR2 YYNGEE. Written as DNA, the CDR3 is TGTGCCAGCAGCGGCGGGACTGGGTGGGACAATGAGCAGTTCTTC. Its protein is CASSGGTGWDNEQFF.

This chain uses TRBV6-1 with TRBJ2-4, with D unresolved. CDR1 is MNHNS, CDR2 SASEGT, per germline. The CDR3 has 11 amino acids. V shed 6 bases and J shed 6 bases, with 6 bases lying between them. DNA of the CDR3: TGTGCCAGCAGCGTTCCAAACATTCAGTACTTC. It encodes CASSVPNIQYF.

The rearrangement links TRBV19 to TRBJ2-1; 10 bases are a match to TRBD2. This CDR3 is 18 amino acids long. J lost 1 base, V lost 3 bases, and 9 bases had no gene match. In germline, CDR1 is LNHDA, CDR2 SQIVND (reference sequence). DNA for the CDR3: TGTGCCAGTAGTATTAAGCGGGAGGGCTTCTTTTCCTACAATGAGCAGTTCTTC. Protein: CASSIKREGFFSYNEQFF.